This is a list of T cell receptor beta chains from one sample in a study of T-cell memory formation after mild COVID-19. MiXCR, applied by TCRdb to the 5' RACE reads, yields one record per CDR3 protein. Among 100,000 to 150,000 distinct CDR3 sequences, about 6% were seen once, and the ten largest hold around 2%. Sequencing was done on a sample of PBMCs or a T cell subset sorted from them (not recorded which). These receptors were collected from an adult woman who had mild COVID-19 (a few samples of this study predate the infection). Cell type and time point are not known. Each CDR3 is given with its conserved first and last residue. Each record gives: clone size, V gene, D gene, J gene, CDR3 protein, CDR3 DNA. The D gene is left open where the match is weak. The size entry is marked missing in some rows and otherwise reads once, few, many or a size class.

clone_size: .; v_call: TRBV7-2; d_call: .; j_call: TRBJ2-7; cdr3_aa: CASSQLYEQYF; cdr3_nt: TGTGCCAGCAGCCAACTCTACGAGCAGTACTTC
clone_size: .; v_call: TRBV7-8; d_call: .; j_call: TRBJ1-4; cdr3_aa: CASSPGVREKLFF; cdr3_nt: TGTGCCAGCAGTCCAGGGGTACGTGAAAAACTGTTTTTT
clone_size: many; v_call: TRBV7-2; d_call: TRBD2; j_call: TRBJ2-2; cdr3_aa: CASSPTSGRPGELFF; cdr3_nt: TGTGCCAGCAGCCCGACTAGCGGGAGACCCGGGGAGCTGTTTTTT
clone_size: many; v_call: TRBV29-1; d_call: .; j_call: TRBJ2-3; cdr3_aa: CSGGTPTDTQYF; cdr3_nt: TGCAGCGGAGGGACACCCACAGATACGCAGTATTTT
clone_size: many; v_call: TRBV4-3; d_call: .; j_call: TRBJ1-4; cdr3_aa: CASSPGALGRSTNEKLFF; cdr3_nt: TGCGCCAGCAGCCCAGGGGCGCTGGGGAGGAGTACTAATGAAAAACTGTTTTTT
clone_size: few; v_call: TRBV12-3/TRBV12-4; d_call: TRBD2; j_call: TRBJ2-2; cdr3_aa: CASSLSPGLDLTGELFF; cdr3_nt: TGTGCCAGCAGTTTGAGTCCTGGACTAGACCTCACCGGGGAGCTGTTTTTT
clone_size: few; v_call: TRBV29-1; d_call: .; j_call: TRBJ1-1; cdr3_aa: CSVEQEPFMNTEAFF; cdr3_nt: TGCAGCGTTGAACAGGAACCCTTCATGAACACTGAAGCTTTCTTT
clone_size: many; v_call: TRBV5-1; d_call: .; j_call: TRBJ1-3; cdr3_aa: CASSVGGSGNTIYF; cdr3_nt: TGCGCCAGCAGCGTCGGGGGATCTGGAAACACCATATATTTT
clone_size: .; v_call: TRBV7-3; d_call: .; j_call: TRBJ2-6; cdr3_aa: CASSPTFRLGDTVSGANVLTF; cdr3_nt: TGTGCCAGCAGCCCTACCTTTAGGTTGGGGGATACGGTCTCTGGGGCCAACGTCCTGACTTTC
clone_size: .; v_call: TRBV23-1; d_call: TRBD2; j_call: TRBJ2-1; cdr3_aa: CASSQSSGGSYNEQFF; cdr3_nt: TGCGCCAGCAGTCAATCTAGCGGGGGCTCCTACAATGAGCAGTTCTTC
clone_size: few; v_call: TRBV5-1; d_call: .; j_call: TRBJ2-5; cdr3_aa: CASSRDPETQYF; cdr3_nt: TGCGCCAGCAGCAGGGACCCAGAGACCCAGTACTTC
clone_size: many; v_call: TRBV5-5; d_call: .; j_call: TRBJ2-1; cdr3_aa: CASSLGMGLSNEQFF; cdr3_nt: TGTGCCAGCAGCTTAGGAATGGGACTCTCCAATGAGCAGTTCTTC
clone_size: few; v_call: TRBV24-1; d_call: TRBD1; j_call: TRBJ2-7; cdr3_aa: CATSDPSGTEYEQYF; cdr3_nt: TGTGCCACCAGTGATCCCTCCGGGACAGAGTACGAGCAGTACTTC
clone_size: .; v_call: TRBV19; d_call: .; j_call: TRBJ1-1; cdr3_aa: CASSTPGGYRAEAFF; cdr3_nt: TGTGCCAGTAGTACTCCGGGGGGATATAGGGCTGAAGCTTTCTTT
clone_size: many; v_call: TRBV12-3/TRBV12-4; d_call: .; j_call: TRBJ2-1; cdr3_aa: CASRHWGSSYNEQFF; cdr3_nt: TGTGCCAGCAGACATTGGGGTTCCTCCTACAATGAGCAGTTCTTC
clone_size: few; v_call: TRBV7-2; d_call: TRBD2; j_call: TRBJ2-1; cdr3_aa: CASSYGLAGARNEQFF; cdr3_nt: TGTGCCAGCAGCTACGGACTAGCGGGGGCCCGAAATGAGCAGTTCTTC
clone_size: .; v_call: TRBV5-1; d_call: TRBD2; j_call: TRBJ2-5; cdr3_aa: CASSPGGAWAQETQYF; cdr3_nt: TGCGCCAGCAGCCCGGGGGGGGCCTGGGCACAAGAGACCCAGTACTTC
clone_size: many; v_call: TRBV29-1; d_call: TRBD1; j_call: TRBJ2-7; cdr3_aa: CSAGGDRRYEQYF; cdr3_nt: TGCAGCGCCGGTGGGGACAGGAGGTACGAGCAGTACTTC